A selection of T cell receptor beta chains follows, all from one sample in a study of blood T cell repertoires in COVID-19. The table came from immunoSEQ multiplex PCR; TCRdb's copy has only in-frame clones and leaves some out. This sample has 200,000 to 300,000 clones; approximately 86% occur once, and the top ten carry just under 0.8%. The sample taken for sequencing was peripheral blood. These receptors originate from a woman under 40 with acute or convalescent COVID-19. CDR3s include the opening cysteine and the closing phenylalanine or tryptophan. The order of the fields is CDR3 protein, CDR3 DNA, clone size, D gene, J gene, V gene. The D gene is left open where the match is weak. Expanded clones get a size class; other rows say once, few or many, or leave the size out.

CDR3: CASRGTSGLYEQYF
DNA: TGTGCCAGCAGGGGGACTAGCGGGCTCTACGAGCAGTACTTC
size: NA
D: TRBD2
J: TRBJ2-7
V: TRBV6-5

CDR3: CASSVPGRLAGGSGTDTQYF
DNA: TGTGCCAGCAGTGTACCGGGCCGGCTAGCGGGAGGGAGTGGCACAGATACGCAGTATTTT
size: NA
D: TRBD2
J: TRBJ2-3
V: TRBV6-1

CDR3: CASSDSPAGKQRKSYEQYF
DNA: TGTGCCAGCAGTGACTCCCCTGCAGGGAAGCAGCGAAAGTCCTACGAGCAGTACTTC
size: NA
D: NA
J: TRBJ2-7
V: TRBV6-4

CDR3: CAISDPGSRTGGKTSNQPQHF
DNA: TGTGCCATCAGTGATCCGGGGTCCCGGACAGGGGGCAAGACTAGCAATCAGCCCCAGCATTTT
size: NA
D: TRBD1
J: TRBJ1-5
V: TRBV10-3

CDR3: CASSPRDRVHHYGYTF
DNA: TGTGCCAGCAGTCCTAGGGACAGGGTCCATCACTATGGCTACACCTTC
size: few
D: TRBD1
J: TRBJ1-2
V: TRBV28

CDR3: CASSRDSSTGELFF
DNA: TGTGCCAGCAGTAGGGACAGCTCCACCGGGGAGCTGTTTTTT
size: NA
D: TRBD1
J: TRBJ2-2
V: TRBV6-2/TRBV6-3

CDR3: CASSPQGWGQGYEQYF
DNA: TGTGCCAGCAGCCCACAAGGATGGGGACAGGGCTACGAGCAGTACTTC
size: NA
D: TRBD1
J: TRBJ2-7
V: TRBV11-3

CDR3: CASSQVPVSEQYF
DNA: TGTGCCAGCAGCCAAGTTCCGGTTAGCGAGCAGTACTTC
size: NA
D: NA
J: TRBJ2-7
V: TRBV14

CDR3: CASSAGTGSYEQYF
DNA: TGCGCCAGCAGCGCCGGGACAGGGTCCTACGAGCAGTACTTC
size: NA
D: TRBD1
J: TRBJ2-7
V: TRBV5-1

CDR3: CASSQSWERSNQPQHF
DNA: TGCGCCAGCAGTCAATCGTGGGAGCGGAGCAATCAGCCCCAGCATTTT
size: NA
D: NA
J: TRBJ1-5
V: TRBV23-1

CDR3: CASRPTTGTSSYEQFF
DNA: TGTGCCAGCAGGCCCACTACCGGGACTAGCTCATATGAGCAGTTCTTC
size: NA
D: TRBD2
J: TRBJ2-1
V: TRBV5-4

CDR3: CASSEQGNYGYTF
DNA: TGCGCCAGCAGTGAGCAGGGGAACTATGGCTACACCTTC
size: NA
D: NA
J: TRBJ1-2
V: TRBV10-2

CDR3: CASSVQGATNEKLFF
DNA: TGTGCCAGCTCAGTACAGGGGGCAACTAATGAAAAACTGTTTTTT
size: NA
D: TRBD1
J: TRBJ1-4
V: TRBV18

CDR3: CASSISGLENEKLFF
DNA: TGTGCCAGTAGTATATCGGGACTGGAGAATGAAAAACTGTTTTTT
size: once
D: NA
J: TRBJ1-4
V: TRBV19

CDR3: CASHRDGGANTGELFF
DNA: TGTGCCAGCCATAGGGATGGCGGGGCGAACACCGGGGAGCTGTTTTTT
size: NA
D: NA
J: TRBJ2-2
V: TRBV19

CDR3: CASSSGTGSGNTIYF
DNA: TGTGCCAGCAGTTCCGGGACAGGGTCTGGAAACACCATATATTTT
size: NA
D: TRBD1
J: TRBJ1-3
V: TRBV6-5

CDR3: CASSEGTYDWEQYF
DNA: TGTGCCAGCAGCGAAGGGACTTATGACTGGGAGCAGTACTTC
size: NA
D: NA
J: TRBJ2-7
V: TRBV7-8

CDR3: CSASQSIEQYF
DNA: TGCAGTGCTAGTCAGTCGATTGAGCAGTACTTC
size: NA
D: NA
J: TRBJ2-7
V: TRBV20-1

CDR3: CASGLVGVRSGNTIYF
DNA: TGTGCTAGTGGTTTGGTAGGGGTCCGCTCTGGAAACACCATATATTTT
size: NA
D: NA
J: TRBJ1-3
V: TRBV12-5

CDR3: CASSEVSQGSYEQYF
DNA: TGTGCCAGCAGTGAAGTATCCCAGGGCTCCTACGAGCAGTACTTC
size: NA
D: NA
J: TRBJ2-7
V: TRBV25-1